One sample yielded the 10 T cell receptor beta chains listed below, sequenced in a study of response to subunit inactivated influenza vaccine. TCRdb reprocessed the RT-PCR reads with MiXCR, giving one entry per CDR3 protein. The sample yields a few hundred thousand distinct CDR3 sequences, 11% seen once. The input for sequencing was PBMCs from blood, taken roughly 46 days after vaccination. The origin of the receptors is a man aged 50 to 59 who received an inactivated influenza vaccine.

This clonotype occurred many times. The chain couples TRBV11-2 to TRBJ1-2, with D tentatively TRBD1 (5 bases). V lost 5 bases and J lost 2, with 12 bases in between. Looked up from germline, CDR1 is SGHAT and CDR2 is FQNNGV. This CDR3 comprises 14 residues. For the CDR3, the DNA is TGTGCCAGCAGCCCTAGGGGCCCGAACTATGGCTACACCTTC. Protein: CASSPRGPNYGYTF.

This clonotype was seen only a few times. The chain uses TRBV11-2 and TRBJ2-4; 12 nucleotides match TRBD2. J gave up 0 bases and V 5 bases, and 8 bases lay outside the gene matches. Germline assignment: CDR1 SGHAT and CDR2 FQNNGV. The length of the CDR3 is 18 residues. CDR3 residues: CASSPRTSGDIAKNIQYF. The CDR3 nucleotides read TGTGCCAGCAGCCCTAGGACTAGCGGGGATATAGCCAAAAACATTCAGTACTTC.

This clonotype was observed at least ten times. This chain uses TRBV12-3 or TRBV12-4 with TRBJ2-2, with 8 positions matching TRBD1. CDR3 size: 15 residues. V shed 5 bases, J shed 1 base, and the junction held 3 bases outside the gene matches. CDR3 amino acids: CASSIGTGNTGELFF. CDR3 nucleotides: TGTGCCAGCAGTATCGGGACAGGGAACACCGGGGAGCTGTTTTTT.

This clonotype was seen only a few times. The rearrangement links TRBV10-3 to TRBJ1-3; 8 bases match TRBD1. V lost 6 bases to trimming and J lost 2 bases; unmatched junction nucleotides: 6. Germline loops: CDR1 ENHRY, CDR2 SYGVKD. This CDR3 contains 15 residues. The CDR3 spells CAIRPRTGPGNTIYF. For the CDR3, the DNA is TGTGCCATCAGACCTAGGACAGGGCCTGGAAACACCATATATTTT.

The table lists this clonotype with many counts. This may stem from a read error, because a much larger clone lies one nucleotide away. The chain recombines TRBV7-2 with TRBJ2-1, with D unresolved. This CDR3 spans 11 amino acids. Germline V CDR1 and CDR2: SGHTA, FQGNSA. V lost 1 base and J 8 bases, leaving 3 bases between the germline ends. CDR3 loop: CASSLGHEQFF. The DNA for the CDR3 is TGTGCCAGCAGCTTAGGGCATGAGCAGTTCTTC.

The chain has TRBV5-6 and TRBJ2-2; weak D call: TRBD1 (7 bases). The germline CDR1 and CDR2 sequences are SGHDT and YYEEEE. V was shortened by 4 bases and J by 6 bases, with 16 bases between the two germline ends. CDR3 size: 15 residues. CDR3: CASSETGRRAGELFF. In DNA, the CDR3 is TGTGCCAGCAGCGAGACAGGGAGGAGGGCCGGGGAGCTGTTTTTT.

This clonotype was observed a handful of times. The chain joins TRBV28 to TRBJ2-5; weak D call: TRBD1 (6 bases). The V end lost 1 base, the J end lost 2 bases, and 14 bases lay between the germline ends. Germline V gives CDR1 MDHEN, CDR2 SYDVKM. This CDR3 spans 16 amino acids. CDR3 in DNA: TGTGCCAGCAGTTTATTGAGGACAGCCATACAAGAGACCCAGTACTTC. Translated, it gives CASSLLRTAIQETQYF. The full variable domain, rest sourced from reference TRBV28 and TRBJ2-5, is DVKVTQSSRYLVKRTGEKVFLECVQDMDHENMFWYRQDPGLGLRLIYFSYDVKMKEKGDIPEGYSVSREKKERFSLILESASTNQTSMYLCASSLLRTAIQETQYFGPGTRLLVL.

This clonotype was counted many times. This chain joins TRBV5-1 and TRBJ2-4; D might be TRBD2 (6 bases). This CDR3 contains 13 residues. V lost 0 bases and J lost 8, with 9 bases in between. Germline-derived CDR1 and CDR2 are SGHRS and YFSETQ. The CDR3 sequence is CASSLDPGDIQYF. In nucleotides, the CDR3 is TGCGCCAGCAGCTTGGATCCGGGGGACATTCAGTACTTC.

There are a few counts of this clonotype. This chain joins TRBV29-1 and TRBJ1-2, with D perhaps TRBD1 (5 bases). Germline-derived CDR1 and CDR2 are SQVTM and ANQGSEA. CDR3 length: 18 residues. V was cut by 3 bases and J by 2 bases, with 25 bases left in between. CDR3 amino acids: CSVDGAKPGRTTNYGYTF. Here the CDR3 DNA reads TGCAGCGTTGACGGCGCGAAACCGGGACGGACGACCAACTATGGCTACACCTTC.

This clonotype turned up a few times. This chain uses TRBV5-1 with TRBJ2-5; unclear D gene. The CDR3 is made up of 14 amino acids. The ends were cut back, 5 bases at V and 4 bases at J, with 15 bases in the middle. Germline V lookup: CDR1 SGHRS, CDR2 YFSETQ. The CDR3 DNA reads as TGCGCCAGCAGTTTGAATCCGGGCCCAGAGACCCAGTACTTC. As protein: CASSLNPGPETQYF. Supplemented by reference TRBV5-1 and TRBJ2-5, the full variable domain reads KAGVTQTPRYLIKTRGQQVTLSCSPISGHRSVSWYQQTPGQGLQFLFEYFSETQRNKGNFPGRFSGRQFSNSRSEMNVSTLELGDSALYLCASSLNPGPETQYFGPGTRLLVL.